The next 5 T cell receptor beta chains were all read from a single sample in a study of vaccination and CD4 T cells after COVID-19 (dated 2022 in TCRdb). Their antigens remain unidentified. The library was made by PCR. Data came from an Illumina iSeq 100. DNA from cultured CD4+ T cells underwent TCR sequencing with the Oncomine TCR Beta short-read assay at the Johns Hopkins FTIC core. Using fastp at Q25 and MiXCR, TCRdb reprocessed the public reads and kept productive beta chains. Identical CDR3 proteins give one entry, which carries the most common genes and DNA. A total of under 25,000 distinct CDR3 sequences appear in this sample, roughly 47% of them only once. The biggest ten clones account for roughly 25% of the sample. The treatment or condition tag for this specimen amounts to: approximately 9-day PBMC culture with coronavirus spike peptide pools or control peptides (ViraFEST assay). The input for sequencing was CD4+ T cells from blood, cultured in vitro, taken before SARS-CoV-2 vaccination. The receptor source for this set is a human donor who had recovered from COVID-19.

The J gene is TRBJ1-6, the V gene TRBV6-1; no firm D call. Germline lookup yields CDR1 MNHNS and CDR2 SASEGT. The CDR3 runs to 12 residues. The V and J ends lost 5 bases and 9 bases respectively, with 8 bases between them. CDR3 DNA: TGTGCCAGCAGTCCCGAGGGTTCACCCCTCCACTTT. This encodes CASSPEGSPLHF.

The rearrangement uses TRBV28 and TRBJ1-6; 10 nucleotides align to TRBD1. V dropped 7 bases and J dropped 9; count of bases not matched to a gene: 9. The CDR3 is made up of 15 amino acids. Per germline, CDR1 MDHEN and CDR2 SYDVKM. The CDR3 nucleotides are TGTGCCAGCAATTTTGGGGACAGGGGAAGTTCACCCCTCCACTTT. This gives the protein CASNFGDRGSSPLHF.

V gene TRBV20-1 combines with J gene TRBJ2-4, with 14 bases fitting TRBD2. Germline V gene lookup returns CDR1 DFQATT and CDR2 SNEGSKA (reference sequence). V lost 5 bases, J lost 0 bases, and 9 bases stayed unmatched. The CDR3 totals 18 residues. The CDR3, as DNA: TGCAGTGCTTCCCACGGACTAGCGGGGGGCCTAGCCAAAAACATTCAGTACTTC. Translated: CSASHGLAGGLAKNIQYF.

The V gene is TRBV11-2, the J gene TRBJ1-1; TRBD1 aligns across 10 bases. The length of the CDR3 is 16 residues. Trimming at V came to 5 bases and at J to 8 bases, leaving 14 bases not matched to a gene. Germline CDR1 and CDR2: SGHAT and FQNNGV. DNA for the CDR3: TGTGCCAGCAGCCTACACCCCGGGACAGGGGTTGGGGAAGCTTTCTTT. Residues: CASSLHPGTGVGEAFF.

A few counts support this clonotype. The V gene is TRBV7-9, the J gene TRBJ1-1; D remains unclear. CDR3 length equals 13 residues. Germline V gene data show CDR1 as SEHNR and CDR2 as FQNEAQ (reference sequence). Trimming took off 1 base at V and 4 bases at J, with 7 bases between the two ends. The CDR3 loop reads CASSLGEGTEAFF. The CDR3 DNA sequence: TGTGCCAGCAGCTTAGGGGAGGGCACTGAAGCTTTCTTT.